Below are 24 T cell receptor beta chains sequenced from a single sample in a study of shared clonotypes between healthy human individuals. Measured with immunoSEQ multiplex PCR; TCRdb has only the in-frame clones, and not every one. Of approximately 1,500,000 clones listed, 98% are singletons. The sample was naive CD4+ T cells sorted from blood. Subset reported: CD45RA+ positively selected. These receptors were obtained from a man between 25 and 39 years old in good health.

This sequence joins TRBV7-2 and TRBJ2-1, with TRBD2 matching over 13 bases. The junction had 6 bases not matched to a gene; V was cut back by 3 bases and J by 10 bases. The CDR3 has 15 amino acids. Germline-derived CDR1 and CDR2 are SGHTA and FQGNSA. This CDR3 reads CASSFGLAGELEQFF. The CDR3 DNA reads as TGTGCCAGCAGCTTCGGACTAGCGGGAGAACTCGAGCAGTTCTTC.

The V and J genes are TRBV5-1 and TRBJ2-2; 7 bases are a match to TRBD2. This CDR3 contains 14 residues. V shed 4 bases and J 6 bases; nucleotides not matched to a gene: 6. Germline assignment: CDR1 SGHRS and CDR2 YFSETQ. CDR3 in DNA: TGCGCCAGCAGCCCGCGGGGGAGACCCGGGGAGCTGTTTTTT. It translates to CASSPRGRPGELFF. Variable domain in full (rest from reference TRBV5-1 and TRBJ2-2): KAGVTQTPRYLIKTRGQQVTLSCSPISGHRSVSWYQQTPGQGLQFLFEYFSETQRNKGNFPGRFSGRQFSNSRSEMNVSTLELGDSALYLCASSPRGRPGELFFGEGSRLTVL.

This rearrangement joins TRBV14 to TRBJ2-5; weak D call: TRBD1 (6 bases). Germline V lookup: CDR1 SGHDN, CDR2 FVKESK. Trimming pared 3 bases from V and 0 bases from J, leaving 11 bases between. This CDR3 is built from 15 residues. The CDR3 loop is CASSQIQGYQETQYF. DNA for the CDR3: TGTGCCAGCAGCCAGATACAGGGATACCAAGAGACCCAGTACTTC.

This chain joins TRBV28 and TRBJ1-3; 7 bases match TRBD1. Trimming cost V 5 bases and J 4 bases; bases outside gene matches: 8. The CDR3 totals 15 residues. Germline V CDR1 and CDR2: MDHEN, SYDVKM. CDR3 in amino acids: CASSHQGGFGNTIYF. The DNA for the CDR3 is TGTGCCAGCAGTCATCAAGGGGGCTTCGGAAACACCATATATTTT.

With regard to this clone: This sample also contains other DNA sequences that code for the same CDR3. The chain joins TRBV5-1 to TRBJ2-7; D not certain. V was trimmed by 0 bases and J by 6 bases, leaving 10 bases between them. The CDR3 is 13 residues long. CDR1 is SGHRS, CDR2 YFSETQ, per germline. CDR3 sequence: CASSLAGRGEQYF. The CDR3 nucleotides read TGCGCCAGCAGCTTGGCCGGTCGAGGCGAGCAGTACTTC.

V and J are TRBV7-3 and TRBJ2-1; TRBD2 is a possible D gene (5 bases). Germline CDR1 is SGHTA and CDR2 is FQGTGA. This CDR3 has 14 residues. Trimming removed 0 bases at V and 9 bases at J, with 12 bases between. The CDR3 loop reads CASSLTWERGEQFF. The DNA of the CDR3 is TGTGCCAGCAGCTTAACGTGGGAGCGTGGTGAGCAGTTCTTC. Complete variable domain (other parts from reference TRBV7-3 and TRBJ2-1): GAGVSQTPSNKVTEKGKYVELRCDPISGHTALYWYRQSLGQGPEFLIYFQGTGAADDSGLPNDRFFAVRPEGSVSTLKIQRTERGDSAVYLCASSLTWERGEQFFGPGTRLTVL.

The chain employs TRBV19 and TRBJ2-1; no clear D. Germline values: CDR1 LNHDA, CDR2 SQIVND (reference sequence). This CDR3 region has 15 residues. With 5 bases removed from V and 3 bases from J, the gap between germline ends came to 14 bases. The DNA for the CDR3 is TGTGCCAGTAGTCGGCAAAATGACCACTACAATGAGCAGTTCTTC. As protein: CASSRQNDHYNEQFF.

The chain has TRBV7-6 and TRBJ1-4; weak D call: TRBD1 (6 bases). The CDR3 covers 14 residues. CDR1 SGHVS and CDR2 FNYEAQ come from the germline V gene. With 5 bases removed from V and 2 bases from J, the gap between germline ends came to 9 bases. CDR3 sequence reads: CASSRGQTNEKLFF. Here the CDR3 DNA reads TGTGCCAGCAGCCGAGGACAGACTAATGAAAAACTGTTTTTT. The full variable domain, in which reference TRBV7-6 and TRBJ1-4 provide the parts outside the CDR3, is GAGVSQSPRYKVTKRGQDVALRCDPISGHVSLYWYRQALGQGPEFLTYFNYEAQQDKSGLPNDRFSAERPEGSISTLTIQRTEQRDSAMYRCASSRGQTNEKLFFGSGTQLSVL.

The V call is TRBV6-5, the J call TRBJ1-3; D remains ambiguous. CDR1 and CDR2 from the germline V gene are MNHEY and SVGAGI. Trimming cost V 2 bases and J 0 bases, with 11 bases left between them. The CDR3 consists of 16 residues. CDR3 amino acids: CASSYRAALSGNTIYF. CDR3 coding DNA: TGTGCCAGCAGTTACAGGGCGGCCCTCTCTGGAAACACCATATATTTT.

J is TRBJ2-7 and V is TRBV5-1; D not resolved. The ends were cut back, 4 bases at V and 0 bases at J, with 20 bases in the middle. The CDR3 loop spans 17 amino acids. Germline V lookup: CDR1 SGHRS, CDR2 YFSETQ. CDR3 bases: TGCGCCAGCAGCAACCCCATCTCTGCCGGGCGCTCCTACGAGCAGTACTTC. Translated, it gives CASSNPISAGRSYEQYF.

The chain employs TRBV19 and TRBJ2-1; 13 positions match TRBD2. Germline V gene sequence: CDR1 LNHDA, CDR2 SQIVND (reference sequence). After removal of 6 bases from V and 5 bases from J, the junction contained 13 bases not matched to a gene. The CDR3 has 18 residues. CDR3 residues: CASSTPLLAGGRNNEQFF. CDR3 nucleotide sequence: TGTGCCAGTAGCACCCCTCTACTAGCGGGAGGGCGCAACAATGAGCAGTTCTTC.

The CDR3 reads CSVVRHEQFF. CDR3 nucleotide sequence: TGCAGCGTTGTTAGACATGAGCAGTTCTTC. The V gene is TRBV29-1, the J gene TRBJ2-1; D uncertain. V was clipped by 4 bases and J by 8 bases, with 6 bases between them. The CDR3 is 10 amino acids. Germline CDR1 is SQVTM and CDR2 is ANQGSEA.

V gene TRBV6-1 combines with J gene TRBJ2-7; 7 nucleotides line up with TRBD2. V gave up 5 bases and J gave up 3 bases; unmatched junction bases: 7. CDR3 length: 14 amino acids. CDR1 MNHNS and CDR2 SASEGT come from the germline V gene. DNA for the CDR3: TGTGCCAGCAGTCTCCTAGGACTAGACTACGAGCAGTACTTC. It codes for CASSLLGLDYEQYF.

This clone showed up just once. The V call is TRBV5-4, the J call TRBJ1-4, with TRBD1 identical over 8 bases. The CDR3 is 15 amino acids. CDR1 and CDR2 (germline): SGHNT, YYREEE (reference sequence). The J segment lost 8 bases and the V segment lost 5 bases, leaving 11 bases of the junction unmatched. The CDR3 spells CASSPGQGWVEKLFF. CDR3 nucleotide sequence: TGTGCCAGCAGTCCCGGACAGGGTTGGGTCGAAAAACTGTTTTTT.

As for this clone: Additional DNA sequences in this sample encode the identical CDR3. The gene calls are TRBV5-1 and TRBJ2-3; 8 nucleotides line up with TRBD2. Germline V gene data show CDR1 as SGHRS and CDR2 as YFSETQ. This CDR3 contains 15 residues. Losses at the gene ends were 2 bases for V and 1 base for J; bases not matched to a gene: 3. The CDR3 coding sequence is TGCGCCAGCAGCTTAGCGGGAGATCGCACAGATACGCAGTATTTT. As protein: CASSLAGDRTDTQYF.

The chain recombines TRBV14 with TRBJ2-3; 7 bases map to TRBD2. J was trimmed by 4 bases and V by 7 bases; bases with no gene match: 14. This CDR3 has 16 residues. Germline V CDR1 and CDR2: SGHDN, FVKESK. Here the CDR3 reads CASTSMTGGGADTQYF. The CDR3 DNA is TGTGCCAGCACCTCCATGACGGGAGGAGGAGCAGATACGCAGTATTTT. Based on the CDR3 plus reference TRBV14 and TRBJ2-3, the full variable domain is EAGVTQFPSHSVIEKGQTVTLRCDPISGHDNLYWYRRVMGKEIKFLLHFVKESKQDESGMPNNRFLAERTGGTYSTLKVQPAELEDSGVYFCASTSMTGGGADTQYFGPGTRLTVL.

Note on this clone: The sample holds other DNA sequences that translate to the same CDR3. The CDR3 DNA reads TGCAGTGCTAGAGTTGTAGAGACCCAGTACTTC. Translating it yields CSARVVETQYF. The rearrangement uses TRBV20-1 and TRBJ2-5; D remains ambiguous. V was cut by 1 base and J by 4 bases, with 4 bases left in between. The CDR3 covers 11 residues. CDR1 DFQATT and CDR2 SNEGSKA come from the germline V gene (reference sequence).

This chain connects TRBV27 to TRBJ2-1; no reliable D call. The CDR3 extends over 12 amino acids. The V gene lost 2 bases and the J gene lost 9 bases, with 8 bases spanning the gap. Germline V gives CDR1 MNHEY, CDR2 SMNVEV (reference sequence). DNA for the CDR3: TGTGCCAGCAGTTTAATTTTGGGTGAGCAGTTCTTC. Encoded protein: CASSLILGEQFF.

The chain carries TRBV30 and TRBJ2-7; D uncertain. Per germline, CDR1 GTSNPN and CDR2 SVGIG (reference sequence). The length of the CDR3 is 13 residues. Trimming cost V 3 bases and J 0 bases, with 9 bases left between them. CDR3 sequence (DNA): TGTGCCTGGAGGGTGCCCCACTCCTACGAGCAGTACTTC. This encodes CAWRVPHSYEQYF.

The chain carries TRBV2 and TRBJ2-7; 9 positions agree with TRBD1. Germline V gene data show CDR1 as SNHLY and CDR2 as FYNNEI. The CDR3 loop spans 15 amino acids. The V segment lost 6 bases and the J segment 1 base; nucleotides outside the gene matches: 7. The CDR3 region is CASRGLGTGSYEQYF. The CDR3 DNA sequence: TGTGCCAGCAGGGGATTAGGGACAGGGTCCTACGAGCAGTACTTC.

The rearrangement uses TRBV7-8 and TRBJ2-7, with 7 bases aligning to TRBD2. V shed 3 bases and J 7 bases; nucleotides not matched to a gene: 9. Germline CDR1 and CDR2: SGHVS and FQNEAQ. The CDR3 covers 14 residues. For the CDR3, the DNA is TGTGCCAGCAGCTTGATGGCGGGAGCGGGAGAGCAGTACTTC. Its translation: CASSLMAGAGEQYF.

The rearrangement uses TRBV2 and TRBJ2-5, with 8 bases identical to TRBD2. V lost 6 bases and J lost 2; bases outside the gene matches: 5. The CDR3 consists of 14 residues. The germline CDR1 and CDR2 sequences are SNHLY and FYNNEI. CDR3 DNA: TGTGCCAGCAGACCTACTAGCGGACAAGAGACCCAGTACTTC. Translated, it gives CASRPTSGQETQYF.

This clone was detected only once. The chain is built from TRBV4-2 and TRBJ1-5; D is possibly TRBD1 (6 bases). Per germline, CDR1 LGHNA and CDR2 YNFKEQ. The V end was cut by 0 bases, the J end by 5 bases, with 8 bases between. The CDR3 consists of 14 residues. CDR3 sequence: CASSQDSGDQPQHF. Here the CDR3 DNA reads TGTGCCAGCAGCCAAGATTCAGGGGATCAGCCCCAGCATTTT.

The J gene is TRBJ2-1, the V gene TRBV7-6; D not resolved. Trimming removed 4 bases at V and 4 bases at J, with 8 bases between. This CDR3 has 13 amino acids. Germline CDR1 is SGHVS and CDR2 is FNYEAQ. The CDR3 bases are TGTGCCAGCAGCTCCGCAGGATACAATGAGCAGTTCTTC. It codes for CASSSAGYNEQFF.